The rows below give T cell receptor beta chains drawn from one sample of a study of shared clonotypes between healthy human individuals. Data came from immunoSEQ multiplex PCR; TCRdb stores just in-frame clones and leaves some out. The data show roughly 650,000 clones, approximately 97% seen once. The sample was naive CD4+ T cells sorted from blood. All receptors come from a woman aged 30 to 39 in good health. The CDR3 runs from the conserved cysteine through the conserved F or W. Fields, in order: CDR3 protein, CDR3 DNA, D gene, clone size, V gene, J gene. A D gene is named only where the DNA matches it firmly. Some rows mark clone size as missing; the rest say once, few, many or name a class of expanded clone.

CDR3aa: CASSIGLAGEVDTQYF
CDR3nt: TGCGCCAGCAGCATAGGACTAGCGGGAGAGGTAGATACGCAGTATTTT
d_gene: TRBD2
abundance: -
v_gene: TRBV5-1
j_gene: TRBJ2-3

CDR3aa: CSVWDTYGYTF
CDR3nt: TGCAGCGTTTGGGACACGTATGGCTACACCTTC
d_gene: -
abundance: -
v_gene: TRBV29-1
j_gene: TRBJ1-2

CDR3aa: CASSLLTSGRAHEQFF
CDR3nt: TGTGCCAGCAGTTTATTGACTAGCGGGAGGGCCCATGAGCAGTTCTTC
d_gene: TRBD2
abundance: -
v_gene: TRBV28
j_gene: TRBJ2-1

CDR3aa: CASSEGVEPQHF
CDR3nt: TGTGCCAGCAGTGAAGGGGTGGAGCCCCAGCATTTT
d_gene: -
abundance: -
v_gene: TRBV2
j_gene: TRBJ1-5

CDR3aa: CASRGGGVEAFF
CDR3nt: TGTGCCTCCCGTGGGGGGGGAGTTGAAGCTTTCTTT
d_gene: -
abundance: -
v_gene: TRBV5-4
j_gene: TRBJ1-1

CDR3aa: CASSLRGSGNTIYF
CDR3nt: TGTGCCAGCAGTTTACGGGGGTCAGGAAACACCATATATTTT
d_gene: -
abundance: -
v_gene: TRBV27
j_gene: TRBJ1-3

CDR3aa: CASRGTSGRKTQYF
CDR3nt: TGTGCCAGCAGGGGGACTAGCGGGAGAAAGACCCAGTACTTC
d_gene: TRBD2
abundance: -
v_gene: TRBV28
j_gene: TRBJ2-5

CDR3aa: CASSYGGGASYEQYF
CDR3nt: TGTGCCAGCAGTTATGGTGGGGGCGCCTCCTACGAGCAGTACTTC
d_gene: -
abundance: -
v_gene: TRBV6-5
j_gene: TRBJ2-7

CDR3aa: CASKPWFEETQYF
CDR3nt: TGTGCCAGCAAACCCTGGTTTGAAGAGACCCAGTACTTC
d_gene: -
abundance: -
v_gene: TRBV7-2
j_gene: TRBJ2-5

CDR3aa: CASSREMNTEAFF
CDR3nt: TGTGCCAGCTCACGTGAGATGAACACTGAAGCTTTCTTT
d_gene: -
abundance: -
v_gene: TRBV18
j_gene: TRBJ1-1

CDR3aa: CAISTLGPGGYNEQFF
CDR3nt: TGTGCCATCAGTACCTTAGGTCCGGGAGGCTACAATGAGCAGTTCTTC
d_gene: TRBD2
abundance: -
v_gene: TRBV10-3
j_gene: TRBJ2-1

CDR3aa: CASSTGQGYNEQFF
CDR3nt: TGTGCCAGCAGTACGGGACAGGGGTACAATGAGCAGTTCTTC
d_gene: TRBD1
abundance: -
v_gene: TRBV28
j_gene: TRBJ2-1

CDR3aa: CASSYSGGGKLFF
CDR3nt: TGTGCCAGCAGTTACTCGGGGGGAGGAAAGCTGTTTTTT
d_gene: -
abundance: -
v_gene: TRBV6-5
j_gene: TRBJ2-2

CDR3aa: CASSWTSFGYNEQFF
CDR3nt: TGTGCCAGCAGCTGGACTAGCTTCGGATACAATGAGCAGTTCTTC
d_gene: TRBD2
abundance: -
v_gene: TRBV11-2
j_gene: TRBJ2-1

CDR3aa: CASSQVPGPNTEAFF
CDR3nt: TGCGCCAGCAGCCAAGTCCCGGGACCCAACACTGAAGCTTTCTTT
d_gene: -
abundance: -
v_gene: TRBV4-1
j_gene: TRBJ1-1

CDR3aa: CASSYGQGARLGELFF
CDR3nt: TGTGCCAGCAGTTACGGACAGGGGGCGCGTCTCGGGGAGCTGTTTTTT
d_gene: TRBD1
abundance: -
v_gene: TRBV6-5
j_gene: TRBJ2-2

CDR3aa: CSVVEHTEAFF
CDR3nt: TGCAGCGTAGTGGAACACACTGAAGCTTTCTTT
d_gene: -
abundance: few
v_gene: TRBV29-1
j_gene: TRBJ1-1

CDR3aa: CASSSEDRGDYGYTF
CDR3nt: TGTGCCAGCAGTTCCGAGGACAGAGGCGACTATGGCTACACCTTC
d_gene: -
abundance: once
v_gene: TRBV28
j_gene: TRBJ1-2

CDR3aa: CASSDRLAGVEQYF
CDR3nt: TGTGCCAGCAGTGACCGGCTAGCGGGAGTTGAGCAGTACTTC
d_gene: TRBD2
abundance: -
v_gene: TRBV6-1
j_gene: TRBJ2-7

CDR3aa: CASSEYASLAGAYNEQFF
CDR3nt: TGTGCCAGTAGCGAATACGCCTCACTAGCGGGAGCATACAATGAGCAGTTCTTC
d_gene: TRBD2
abundance: -
v_gene: TRBV19
j_gene: TRBJ2-1

CDR3aa: CASSSGTGNTEAFF
CDR3nt: TGTGCCAGCAGTTCAGGGACAGGGAACACTGAAGCTTTCTTT
d_gene: TRBD1
abundance: -
v_gene: TRBV28
j_gene: TRBJ1-1

CDR3aa: CASSLEAHPEYLHF
CDR3nt: TGTGCCAGCAGCTTAGAGGCACACCCAGAGTACCTCCACTTT
d_gene: -
abundance: once
v_gene: TRBV7-8
j_gene: TRBJ1-6

CDR3aa: CASSPLGLGSSGANVLTF
CDR3nt: TGCGCCAGCAGCCCATTAGGACTAGGAAGTTCTGGGGCCAACGTCCTGACTTTC
d_gene: TRBD2
abundance: -
v_gene: TRBV5-1
j_gene: TRBJ2-6

CDR3aa: CASSRGQLRNQPQHF
CDR3nt: TGTGCCAGCAGCCGCGGACAGCTCCGCAATCAGCCCCAGCATTTT
d_gene: -
abundance: -
v_gene: TRBV5-8
j_gene: TRBJ1-5

CDR3aa: CASSPSGSSDNEQFF
CDR3nt: TGTGCCAGCTCACCAAGCGGGAGTTCTGACAATGAGCAGTTCTTC
d_gene: TRBD2
abundance: -
v_gene: TRBV18
j_gene: TRBJ2-1

CDR3aa: CASIPRGQGSNQPQHF
CDR3nt: TGTGCCAGTATTCCCCGGGGACAGGGAAGCAATCAGCCCCAGCATTTT
d_gene: TRBD1
abundance: -
v_gene: TRBV19
j_gene: TRBJ1-5

CDR3aa: CAWSVLQETQYF
CDR3nt: TGTGCCTGGAGTGTACTGCAAGAGACCCAGTACTTC
d_gene: -
abundance: -
v_gene: TRBV30
j_gene: TRBJ2-5

CDR3aa: CATPWQGRNSPLHF
CDR3nt: TGTGCCACGCCCTGGCAGGGGAGAAACTCACCCCTCCACTTT
d_gene: -
abundance: -
v_gene: TRBV27
j_gene: TRBJ1-6

CDR3aa: CASSARGDSYNEQFF
CDR3nt: TGTGCCAGCAGTGCTAGGGGGGACTCCTACAATGAGCAGTTCTTC
d_gene: -
abundance: -
v_gene: TRBV6-6
j_gene: TRBJ2-1

CDR3aa: CASSPWDSRETQYF
CDR3nt: TGTGCCAGCAGCCCCTGGGACAGCCGAGAGACCCAGTACTTC
d_gene: TRBD1
abundance: once
v_gene: TRBV7-2
j_gene: TRBJ2-5

CDR3aa: CAWSTGANVLTF
CDR3nt: TGTGCCTGGAGTACTGGGGCCAACGTCCTGACTTTC
d_gene: -
abundance: -
v_gene: TRBV30
j_gene: TRBJ2-6

CDR3aa: CASSKAGLPYEQYF
CDR3nt: TGTGCCAGTAGTAAGGCCGGGCTACCATACGAGCAGTACTTC
d_gene: -
abundance: -
v_gene: TRBV19
j_gene: TRBJ2-7

CDR3aa: CASSSYPVQTQYF
CDR3nt: TGTGCCAGCAGTTCCTATCCTGTGCAGACCCAGTACTTC
d_gene: -
abundance: -
v_gene: TRBV2
j_gene: TRBJ2-5

CDR3aa: CASSFGALRANEQFF
CDR3nt: TGTGCCAGCAGTTTTGGGGCCCTCCGAGCCAATGAGCAGTTCTTC
d_gene: -
abundance: -
v_gene: TRBV27
j_gene: TRBJ2-1

CDR3aa: CASSQRTPSSGANVLTF
CDR3nt: TGCGCCAGCAGCCAGAGGACACCTAGCTCTGGGGCCAACGTCCTGACTTTC
d_gene: -
abundance: -
v_gene: TRBV4-1
j_gene: TRBJ2-6

CDR3aa: CASSLFADPIGELFF
CDR3nt: TGTGCCAGCAGCTTATTTGCAGATCCCATCGGGGAGCTGTTTTTT
d_gene: -
abundance: -
v_gene: TRBV11-2
j_gene: TRBJ2-2

CDR3aa: CASKGLGGNTIYF
CDR3nt: TGTGCCAGCAAAGGACTGGGGGGAAACACCATATATTTT
d_gene: -
abundance: -
v_gene: TRBV27
j_gene: TRBJ1-3

CDR3aa: CASSLVVPSSGNTIYF
CDR3nt: TGTGCCAGCAGCTTGGTTGTCCCGAGCTCTGGAAACACCATATATTTT
d_gene: -
abundance: -
v_gene: TRBV5-5
j_gene: TRBJ1-3

CDR3aa: CASSYAQGASYGYTF
CDR3nt: TGTGCTAGCAGTTACGCACAGGGGGCCAGCTATGGCTACACCTTC
d_gene: TRBD1
abundance: -
v_gene: TRBV6-5
j_gene: TRBJ1-2

CDR3aa: CATSKGRLNTEAFF
CDR3nt: TGTGCCACCTCCAAAGGGCGCCTGAACACTGAAGCTTTCTTT
d_gene: -
abundance: -
v_gene: TRBV15
j_gene: TRBJ1-1

CDR3aa: CAISESHDPAGTQYF
CDR3nt: TGTGCCATCAGTGAGTCCCACGACCCGGCGGGGACCCAGTACTTC
d_gene: -
abundance: -
v_gene: TRBV10-3
j_gene: TRBJ2-5

CDR3aa: CASSLMGPGGINTEAFF
CDR3nt: TGTGCCAGCAGTTTAATGGGACCGGGGGGGATAAACACTGAAGCTTTCTTT
d_gene: -
abundance: -
v_gene: TRBV28
j_gene: TRBJ1-1

CDR3aa: CATSRDPPDTQYF
CDR3nt: TGTGCCACCAGCAGAGATCCCCCAGATACGCAGTATTTT
d_gene: -
abundance: -
v_gene: TRBV15
j_gene: TRBJ2-3

CDR3aa: CASSLFGTGRRETQYF
CDR3nt: TGTGCCAGCAGTTTATTTGGGACAGGGAGAAGGGAGACCCAGTACTTC
d_gene: TRBD1
abundance: -
v_gene: TRBV28
j_gene: TRBJ2-5

CDR3aa: CAWSAILTGELFF
CDR3nt: TGTGCCTGGAGTGCAATTCTGACCGGGGAGCTGTTTTTT
d_gene: -
abundance: once
v_gene: TRBV30
j_gene: TRBJ2-2

CDR3aa: CASSQDSRQHPYEQYF
CDR3nt: TGCGCCAGCAGCCAAGATAGTCGACAGCACCCCTACGAGCAGTACTTC
d_gene: -
abundance: -
v_gene: TRBV4-1
j_gene: TRBJ2-7

CDR3aa: CATSRVSRTDFYEQYF
CDR3nt: TGTGCCACCAGCAGAGTTTCGCGGACGGACTTTTACGAGCAGTACTTC
d_gene: -
abundance: -
v_gene: TRBV15
j_gene: TRBJ2-7

CDR3aa: CASSLSASGRFHEQYF
CDR3nt: TGTGCCAGCAGTTTATCGGCTAGCGGGAGGTTCCACGAGCAGTACTTC
d_gene: TRBD2
abundance: -
v_gene: TRBV28
j_gene: TRBJ2-7

CDR3aa: CASTAGGLGSYNEQFF
CDR3nt: TGTGCCAGTACCGCGGGGGGCTTAGGTTCCTACAATGAGCAGTTCTTC
d_gene: TRBD2
abundance: -
v_gene: TRBV25-1
j_gene: TRBJ2-1

CDR3aa: CASSLRGMGYNEQFF
CDR3nt: TGTGCCAGCAGTCTCAGGGGCATGGGCTACAATGAGCAGTTCTTC
d_gene: -
abundance: -
v_gene: TRBV27
j_gene: TRBJ2-1

CDR3aa: CASSSDREQETQYF
CDR3nt: TGTGCCAGTAGTTCGGACAGGGAGCAAGAGACCCAGTACTTC
d_gene: TRBD1
abundance: -
v_gene: TRBV19
j_gene: TRBJ2-5

CDR3aa: CASSNTGVPSYEQYF
CDR3nt: TGTGCCAGCAGCAACACAGGGGTCCCCTCCTACGAGCAGTACTTC
d_gene: TRBD1
abundance: -
v_gene: TRBV13
j_gene: TRBJ2-7

CDR3aa: CASSFFDGVYGYTF
CDR3nt: TGTGCCAGCAGCTTTTTCGACGGGGTCTATGGCTACACCTTC
d_gene: -
abundance: -
v_gene: TRBV7-2
j_gene: TRBJ1-2

CDR3aa: CSARLRLAGDEQFF
CDR3nt: TGCAGCGCCCGACTCCGACTAGCGGGAGACGAGCAGTTCTTC
d_gene: TRBD2
abundance: -
v_gene: TRBV29-1
j_gene: TRBJ2-1

CDR3aa: CASGYEQYF
CDR3nt: TGTGCCAGCGGATACGAGCAGTACTTC
d_gene: -
abundance: -
v_gene: TRBV28
j_gene: TRBJ2-7

CDR3aa: CASSLTGNSNQPQHF
CDR3nt: TGTGCCAGCAGCTTAACCGGGAATAGCAATCAGCCCCAGCATTTT
d_gene: -
abundance: -
v_gene: TRBV7-8
j_gene: TRBJ1-5

CDR3aa: CATSRGGAKSYEQYF
CDR3nt: TGTGCCACCAGCAGAGGGGGGGCTAAGTCCTACGAGCAGTACTTC
d_gene: -
abundance: -
v_gene: TRBV15
j_gene: TRBJ2-7

CDR3aa: CASSLSGRPNEQFF
CDR3nt: TGTGCCAGCAGTTTATCGGGCAGGCCTAATGAGCAGTTCTTC
d_gene: -
abundance: once
v_gene: TRBV27
j_gene: TRBJ2-1

CDR3aa: CASSLGDVAKNIQYF
CDR3nt: TGTGCCAGCAGCTTGGGTGACGTAGCCAAAAACATTCAGTACTTC
d_gene: -
abundance: -
v_gene: TRBV5-6
j_gene: TRBJ2-4

CDR3aa: CASSRGARLRKETQYF
CDR3nt: TGTGCCAGCAGCCGTGGGGCCAGGTTGAGAAAAGAGACCCAGTACTTC
d_gene: -
abundance: -
v_gene: TRBV28
j_gene: TRBJ2-5